Below are 20 T cell receptor beta chains sequenced from a single sample in a study of blood T cell repertoires in COVID-19. Here immunoSEQ multiplex PCR was the method, and the copy in TCRdb shows in-frame clones only, minus some. The sample lists fewer than 200,000 clones; about 87% were seen once. The sequencing input was peripheral blood. The receptors originated from a woman between 70 and 85 years old with COVID-19, enrolled during active disease.

This chain joins TRBV29-1 and TRBJ2-7; possibly TRBD1 for D (5 bases). The germline V gene encodes CDR1 SQVTM and CDR2 ANQGSEA. V gave up 7 bases and J gave up 6 bases, with 13 bases separating them. The CDR3 has 11 amino acids. The CDR3 nucleotides are TGCAGCGGGATAACAGGAGCCGAGCAGTACTTC. It specifies CSGITGAEQYF.

The CDR3 DNA reads TGTGCCAGCAGTTACTTAGGAGATGCCTACTTC. Its translation: CASSYLGDAYF. The J gene is TRBJ2-4, the V gene TRBV6-2 or TRBV6-3; D not certain. Deletions cut 1 base from V and 16 bases from J, with 11 bases between. The CDR3 extends over 11 amino acids. Germline assignment: CDR1 MNHEY and CDR2 SVGEGT.

The chain uses TRBV6-1 and TRBJ2-5; tentatively, D is TRBD2 (6 bases). In germline, CDR1 is MNHNS, CDR2 SASEGT. Between the trimmed V and J ends, which lost 3 bases and 5 bases, there was a span of 10 bases. The CDR3 loop spans 13 amino acids. The CDR3 here is CASSEVRGETQYF. The DNA for the CDR3 is TGTGCCAGCAGTGAGGTCCGGGGGGAGACCCAGTACTTC.

The chain recombines TRBV2 with TRBJ1-6; 7 bases map to TRBD1. Germline V lookup: CDR1 SNHLY, CDR2 FYNNEI. The CDR3 runs 13 residues. V lost 2 bases and J lost 8; bases outside the gene matches: 0. The CDR3 loop reads CASSETGDSPLHF. The DNA for the CDR3 is TGTGCCAGCAGTGAAACAGGGGATTCACCCCTCCACTTT.

The count of this clone is one. The chain combines TRBV25-1 with TRBJ1-1; 7 nucleotides agree with TRBD1. After removal of 2 bases from V and 4 bases from J, the junction contained 7 bases not matched to a gene. The CDR3 contains 15 residues. Germline V gives CDR1 MGHDK, CDR2 SYGVNS. The CDR3 sequence is CASSEPGRGPTEAFF. The CDR3 bases are TGTGCCAGCAGTGAACCCGGTAGGGGGCCCACTGAAGCTTTCTTT.

This clone has only a few counts. This chain joins TRBV4-2 and TRBJ2-5, with a possible D match to TRBD2 (6 bases). Germline CDR1 reads LGHNA; CDR2 reads YNFKEQ. V lost 0 bases and J lost 5, with 13 bases in between. The CDR3 runs 15 residues. The CDR3 nucleotides are TGTGCCAGCAGCCAAGACGGGACTCTGTTTGAGACCCAGTACTTC. The encoded protein is CASSQDGTLFETQYF.

The V gene is TRBV6-1, the J gene TRBJ1-5, with D perhaps matching TRBD1 (6 bases). V lost 1 base to trimming and J lost 4 bases, with 23 bases between them. This CDR3 is 19 amino acids long. CDR1 MNHNS and CDR2 SASEGT come from the germline V gene. The CDR3 sequence is CASSEGLDQWEGGNQPQHF. CDR3 bases: TGTGCCAGCAGTGAAGGGTTAGACCAGTGGGAGGGGGGTAATCAGCCCCAGCATTTT.

This clone was seen only once. This chain connects TRBV5-5 to TRBJ1-5, with a weak D call TRBD1 (5 bases). V gave up 4 bases and J gave up 6 bases, with 17 bases separating them. Per the germline V gene, CDR1 is SGHKS and CDR2 is YYEKEE (reference sequence). This CDR3 is built from 15 residues. CDR3 loop: CASSPSGEVPQPQHF. DNA for the CDR3: TGTGCCAGCAGCCCGTCGGGGGAGGTCCCTCAGCCCCAGCATTTT.

The chain carries TRBV27 and TRBJ1-5; TRBD1 aligns across 8 bases. The CDR3 spans 14 residues. Germline CDR1 MNHEY, CDR2 SMNVEV (reference sequence). Losses at the gene ends were 2 bases for V and 7 bases for J; bases not matched to a gene: 4. The CDR3 bases are TGTGCCAGCAGTTTAGACAGGGGACAGCAGCCCCAGCATTTT. Its translation: CASSLDRGQQPQHF.

This sequence joins TRBV11-3 and TRBJ1-3; D is perhaps TRBD1 (5 bases). Germline loops: CDR1 SGHNT, CDR2 YENEEA. Trimming removed 6 bases at V and 2 bases at J, with 17 bases between. The CDR3 contains 16 residues. CDR3 sequence (DNA): TGTGCCAGCAGGAATAGGGTGACAGACGCTGGAAACACCATATATTTT. The encoded protein is CASRNRVTDAGNTIYF.

V is TRBV5-1 and J is TRBJ1-2; TRBD1 matches 9 bases. This CDR3 has 15 residues. Germline CDR1 and CDR2: SGHRS and YFSETQ. Trimming took 1 base from V and 8 from J; bases not matched to a gene: 9. The CDR3 reads CASSLYIQGAQGYTF. The CDR3 DNA reads as TGCGCCAGCAGCTTGTACATACAGGGGGCGCAAGGCTACACCTTC.

The chain is built from TRBV7-2 and TRBJ2-7; 9 nucleotides align to TRBD2. The CDR3 totals 14 residues. Trimming at V came to 5 bases and at J to 6 bases, leaving 8 bases not matched to a gene. Per the germline V gene, CDR1 is SGHTA and CDR2 is FQGNSA. As DNA, the CDR3 is TGTGCCAGCAGCCGCAAGCGGGAGGATTTCGAGCAGTACTTC. This codes for CASSRKREDFEQYF.

The V and J genes are TRBV6-1 and TRBJ1-5, with 8 bases that match TRBD1. The CDR3 contains 15 residues. V lost 2 bases, J lost 3 bases, and 3 bases stayed unmatched. Germline assignment: CDR1 MNHNS and CDR2 SASEGT. The CDR3 spells CASSEQGAFNQPQHF. In DNA, the CDR3 is TGTGCCAGCAGTGAACAGGGGGCGTTCAATCAGCCCCAGCATTTT.

The chain joins TRBV18 to TRBJ1-1, with D possibly matching TRBD1 (6 bases). CDR1 is KGHSH, CDR2 LQKENI, per germline. CDR3 size: 14 residues. Trimming shortened V by 4 bases and J by 10 bases, and 19 bases separated the two germline ends. Written as DNA, the CDR3 is TGTGCCAGCTCACAAAGGGGGATGGTGTTCGGAGCTTTCTTT. It is translated as CASSQRGMVFGAFF.

This clone showed up just a few times. The chain couples TRBV11-2 to TRBJ2-2; the D gene is possibly TRBD1 (5 bases). The CDR3 runs 14 residues. Germline CDR1 reads SGHAT; CDR2 reads FQNNGV. V was cut by 1 base and J by 5 bases, with 8 bases left in between. The CDR3 spells CASSLVAGTGELFF. The DNA for the CDR3 is TGTGCCAGCAGCTTAGTTGCAGGGACCGGGGAGCTGTTTTTT.

This chain joins TRBV15 and TRBJ2-1, with TRBD2 matching over 12 bases. J gave up 10 bases and V 5 bases, and 12 bases lay outside the gene matches. This CDR3 has 16 residues. Germline CDR1 is LNHNV and CDR2 is YYDKDF (reference sequence). The CDR3 protein is CATSSRASGRVKEQFF. The CDR3 bases are TGTGCCACCAGCTCCAGGGCTAGCGGGAGGGTAAAGGAGCAGTTCTTC. The full variable domain, rest sourced from reference TRBV15 and TRBJ2-1, is DAMVIQNPRYQVTQFGKPVTLSCSQTLNHNVMYWYQQKSSQAPKLLFHYYDKDFNNEADTPDNFQSRRPNTSFCFLDIRSPGLGDTAMYLCATSSRASGRVKEQFFGPGTRLTVL.

The genes are TRBV18 and TRBJ1-5, with D uncertain. The CDR3 runs 14 residues. V lost 2 bases to trimming and J lost 3 bases, with 8 bases between them. Germline V gives CDR1 KGHSH, CDR2 LQKENI. CDR3 DNA sequence: TGTGCCAGCTCACCAGGGGAGCACAATCAGCCCCAGCATTTT. It is translated as CASSPGEHNQPQHF. Using reference TRBV18 and TRBJ1-5 for the parts outside the CDR3, the full variable domain is NAGVMQNPRHLVRRRGQEARLRCSPMKGHSHVYWYRQLPEEGLKFMVYLQKENIIDESGMPKERFSAEFPKEGPSILRIQQVVRGDSAAYFCASSPGEHNQPQHFGDGTRLSIL.

CDR3 nucleotides: TGTGCCAGCAGCCCTAACTCAGGACAATACTACGAGCAGTACTTC. This encodes CASSPNSGQYYEQYF. The V and J genes are TRBV9 and TRBJ2-7, with D possibly being TRBD1 (5 bases). Trimming took off 4 bases at V and 3 bases at J, with 17 bases between the two ends. Germline V gene data show CDR1 as SGDLS and CDR2 as YYNGEE. This CDR3 contains 15 residues.

This clone is a singleton in its sample. The chain employs TRBV19 and TRBJ2-7; TRBD1 aligns across 7 bases. With 6 bases clipped from V and 2 bases from J, the junction kept 10 bases outside the gene matches. Germline CDR1 reads LNHDA; CDR2 reads SQIVND (reference sequence). The length of the CDR3 is 15 residues. CDR3 protein: CASSITGAGTYEQYF. The CDR3 coding sequence is TGTGCCAGTAGCATAACAGGGGCTGGGACCTACGAGCAGTACTTC.

This chain uses TRBV9 with TRBJ1-5; D unresolved. The CDR3 runs to 13 residues. V lost 2 bases and J 4 bases, leaving 7 bases between the germline ends. Germline V gene lookup returns CDR1 SGDLS and CDR2 YYNGEE. In nucleotides, the CDR3 is TGTGCCAGCAGCGTGTCAATTAATCAGCCCCAGCATTTT. Its translation is CASSVSINQPQHF.